This is a list of T cell receptor beta chains from one sample in a study of identical twins. TCRdb independently ran MiXCR on the 5' RACE reads; one entry per CDR3 protein. The profile shows hundreds of thousands of distinct CDR3 sequences, around 24% of them singletons. These same records also appear under a second study, on T cells expressing NK-cell markers.

The sample consisted of CD4+ T cells sorted from blood. All receptors derive from a woman under 30 in good health. Both conserved end residues are part of each CDR3. A D gene is named only where the DNA matches it firmly. The size entry is marked missing in some rows and otherwise reads once, few, many or a size class.

clone_size: NA
v_call: TRBV20-1
j_call: TRBJ2-7
d_call: NA
cdr3_nt: TGCAGTGCTCCAGGACAGCCTGGTCCCTACGAGCAGTACTTC
cdr3_aa: CSAPGQPGPYEQYF

clone_size: NA
v_call: TRBV7-6
j_call: TRBJ2-2
d_call: NA
cdr3_nt: TGTGCCAGCAGCTTAGCTCCGGAAAGCGCGGAGCTGTTTTTT
cdr3_aa: CASSLAPESAELFF

clone_size: NA
v_call: TRBV5-1
j_call: TRBJ2-7
d_call: NA
cdr3_nt: TGCGCCAGCAGCCCAAGGACGCTTGGAAGCTCCTACGAGCAGTACTTC
cdr3_aa: CASSPRTLGSSYEQYF

clone_size: NA
v_call: TRBV18
j_call: TRBJ1-1
d_call: NA
cdr3_nt: TGTGCCAGCTCACCCGGTGGAAGGATTGAAGCTTTCTTT
cdr3_aa: CASSPGGRIEAFF

clone_size: few
v_call: TRBV19
j_call: TRBJ1-6
d_call: NA
cdr3_nt: TGTGCCAGTAGTATTGGGGCCGGATCATATAATTCACCCCTCCACTTT
cdr3_aa: CASSIGAGSYNSPLHF

clone_size: NA
v_call: TRBV11-1
j_call: TRBJ2-3
d_call: NA
cdr3_nt: TGTGCCAGCGCGACATCGACTAGCACAGATACGCAGTATTTT
cdr3_aa: CASATSTSTDTQYF

clone_size: few
v_call: TRBV4-3
j_call: TRBJ2-3
d_call: NA
cdr3_nt: TGCGCCAGCAGCCAAGCACTCCAAGGGGGCACAGATACGCAGTATTTT
cdr3_aa: CASSQALQGGTDTQYF

clone_size: NA
v_call: TRBV5-1
j_call: TRBJ2-5
d_call: NA
cdr3_nt: TGCGCCAGCAGCTTGGTGCAGGGGAGAGAGACCCAGTACTTC
cdr3_aa: CASSLVQGRETQYF

clone_size: NA
v_call: TRBV4-1
j_call: TRBJ2-1
d_call: NA
cdr3_nt: TGCGCCAGCAGACCTATTAGCGTGGGATCCTACAATGAGCAGTTCTTC
cdr3_aa: CASRPISVGSYNEQFF

clone_size: NA
v_call: TRBV12-3/TRBV12-4
j_call: TRBJ2-5
d_call: NA
cdr3_nt: TGTGCCAGCAGGCGGCCCTACCTGCAAGAGACCCAGTACTTC
cdr3_aa: CASRRPYLQETQYF

clone_size: few
v_call: TRBV5-1
j_call: TRBJ1-2
d_call: TRBD1
cdr3_nt: TGCGCCAGCCAACAGGGGGCTAGTTATGGCTACACCTTC
cdr3_aa: CASQQGASYGYTF

clone_size: many
v_call: TRBV7-9
j_call: TRBJ2-7
d_call: NA
cdr3_nt: TGTGCCAGCAGCTTGGCGGGTGTCACCTACGAGCAGTACTTC
cdr3_aa: CASSLAGVTYEQYF

clone_size: once
v_call: TRBV7-2
j_call: TRBJ2-1
d_call: TRBD2
cdr3_nt: TGTGCCAGCAGCTCGACTAGCGGGAGGGCCTCCCCGCAGTTCTTC
cdr3_aa: CASSSTSGRASPQFF

clone_size: NA
v_call: TRBV20-1
j_call: TRBJ2-5
d_call: NA
cdr3_nt: TGCAGTGCTAGAGGCAACCGGGCTAGCCAAGAGACCCAGTACTTC
cdr3_aa: CSARGNRASQETQYF

clone_size: few
v_call: TRBV2
j_call: TRBJ1-5
d_call: NA
cdr3_nt: TGTGCCAGCAGCAGGGAGCGCAATCAGCCCCAGCATTTT
cdr3_aa: CASSRERNQPQHF

clone_size: NA
v_call: TRBV20-1
j_call: TRBJ2-5
d_call: NA
cdr3_nt: TGCAGTGCTCCAAGCGAGGGCGAAGAGACCCAGTACTTC
cdr3_aa: CSAPSEGEETQYF

clone_size: NA
v_call: TRBV12-3/TRBV12-4
j_call: TRBJ1-2
d_call: NA
cdr3_nt: TGTGCCAGCAGTTTTAAGCGGTGGATCGGCTATGGCTACACCTTC
cdr3_aa: CASSFKRWIGYGYTF

clone_size: few
v_call: TRBV5-1
j_call: TRBJ2-7
d_call: TRBD2
cdr3_nt: TGCGCCAGCAGCTTGGCCGAGGGAGGGTCCTACGAGCAGTACTTC
cdr3_aa: CASSLAEGGSYEQYF

clone_size: few
v_call: TRBV3-1
j_call: TRBJ1-1
d_call: NA
cdr3_nt: TGTGCCAGCAGCCTACAGGCGCCGAACACTGAAGCTTTCTTT
cdr3_aa: CASSLQAPNTEAFF

clone_size: few
v_call: TRBV3-1
j_call: TRBJ2-7
d_call: NA
cdr3_nt: TGTGCCAGCAGCCAAGATCAAGCAGGGGGGGCTTCTTACCCCTCCTACGAGCAGTACTTC
cdr3_aa: CASSQDQAGGASYPSYEQYF

clone_size: NA
v_call: TRBV19
j_call: TRBJ2-3
d_call: NA
cdr3_nt: TGTGCCAGTAGTGACCGCCCCGCCCAAGATACGCAGTATTTT
cdr3_aa: CASSDRPAQDTQYF

clone_size: NA
v_call: TRBV7-8
j_call: TRBJ2-2
d_call: TRBD2
cdr3_nt: TGTGCCAGCAGCGGCTCCCGGACTAGCGGGATACGGGGGGGGACCGGGGAGCTGTTTTTT
cdr3_aa: CASSGSRTSGIRGGTGELFF

clone_size: NA
v_call: TRBV5-1
j_call: TRBJ2-7
d_call: NA
cdr3_nt: TGCGCCAGCAGCTTGGGTGTCAGAAACTCCGAGCAGTACTTC
cdr3_aa: CASSLGVRNSEQYF

clone_size: NA
v_call: TRBV9
j_call: TRBJ2-1
d_call: TRBD2
cdr3_nt: TGTGCCAGCAGCGTGGGGCTAGCGGACAATGAGCAGTTCTTC
cdr3_aa: CASSVGLADNEQFF

clone_size: few
v_call: TRBV5-6
j_call: TRBJ2-1
d_call: NA
cdr3_nt: TGTGCCAGCAGCCCCAATTTAGCGGCCGAGCAGTTCTTC
cdr3_aa: CASSPNLAAEQFF

clone_size: NA
v_call: TRBV18
j_call: TRBJ2-7
d_call: NA
cdr3_nt: TGTGCCAGCTCACCAAATCTCCGGTTCTACGAGCAGTACTTC
cdr3_aa: CASSPNLRFYEQYF

clone_size: NA
v_call: TRBV7-3
j_call: TRBJ2-3
d_call: NA
cdr3_nt: TGTGCCAGCAGCTTAATAGGGAGAGATACGCAGTATTTT
cdr3_aa: CASSLIGRDTQYF

clone_size: NA
v_call: TRBV7-9
j_call: TRBJ1-1
d_call: TRBD1
cdr3_nt: TGTGCCAGCAGCTCTGCGGGACAGGGGGTCCCTGAAGCTTTCTTT
cdr3_aa: CASSSAGQGVPEAFF

clone_size: NA
v_call: TRBV20-1
j_call: TRBJ2-7
d_call: NA
cdr3_nt: TGCAGTGCCCTAAATTCGAACTACGAGCAGTACTTC
cdr3_aa: CSALNSNYEQYF

clone_size: few
v_call: TRBV15
j_call: TRBJ2-7
d_call: NA
cdr3_nt: TGTGCCACCAGCAGAGATATGGGGGAGCAGTACTTC
cdr3_aa: CATSRDMGEQYF